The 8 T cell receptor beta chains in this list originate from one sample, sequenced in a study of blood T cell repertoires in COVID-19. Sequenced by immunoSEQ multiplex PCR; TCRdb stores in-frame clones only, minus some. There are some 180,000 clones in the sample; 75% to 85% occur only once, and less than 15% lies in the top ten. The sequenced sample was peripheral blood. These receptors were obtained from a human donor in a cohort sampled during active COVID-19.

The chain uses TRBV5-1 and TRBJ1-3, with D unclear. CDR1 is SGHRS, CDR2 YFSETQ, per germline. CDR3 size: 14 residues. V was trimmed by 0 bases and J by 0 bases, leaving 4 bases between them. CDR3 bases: TGCGCCAGCAGCTTGGGTAGCTCTGGAAACACCATATATTTT. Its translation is CASSLGSSGNTIYF.

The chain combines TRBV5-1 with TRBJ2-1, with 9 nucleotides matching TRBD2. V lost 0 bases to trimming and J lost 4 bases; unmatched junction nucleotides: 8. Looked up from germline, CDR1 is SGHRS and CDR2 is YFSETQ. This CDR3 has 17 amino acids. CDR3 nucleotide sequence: TGCGCCAGCAGCTTGGTGGGGCTGCGGGAGGGGTACAATGAGCAGTTCTTC. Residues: CASSLVGLREGYNEQFF.

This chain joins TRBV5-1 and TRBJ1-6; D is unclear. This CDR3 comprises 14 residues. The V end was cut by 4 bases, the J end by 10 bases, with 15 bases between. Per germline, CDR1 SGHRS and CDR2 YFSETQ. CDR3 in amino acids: CASSRGKGESPLHF. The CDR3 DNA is TGCGCCAGCAGCCGAGGGAAGGGCGAGTCACCCCTCCACTTT.

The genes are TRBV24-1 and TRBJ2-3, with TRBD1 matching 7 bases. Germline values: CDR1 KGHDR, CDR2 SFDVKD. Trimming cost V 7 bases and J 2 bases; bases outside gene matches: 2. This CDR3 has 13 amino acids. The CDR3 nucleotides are TGTGCCACCAGAACAGGGGTCACAGATACGCAGTATTTT. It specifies CATRTGVTDTQYF.

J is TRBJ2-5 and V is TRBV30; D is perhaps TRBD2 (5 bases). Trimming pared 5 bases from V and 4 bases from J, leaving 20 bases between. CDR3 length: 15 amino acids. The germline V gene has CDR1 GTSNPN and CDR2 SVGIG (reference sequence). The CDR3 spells CAWAVGRVGVETQYF. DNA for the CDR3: TGTGCCTGGGCAGTTGGAAGGGTGGGAGTAGAGACCCAGTACTTC.

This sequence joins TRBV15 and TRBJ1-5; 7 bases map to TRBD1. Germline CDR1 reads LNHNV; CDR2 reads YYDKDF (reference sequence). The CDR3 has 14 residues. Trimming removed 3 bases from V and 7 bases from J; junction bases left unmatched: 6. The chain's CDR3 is CATSRTGQGQPQHF. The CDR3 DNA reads TGTGCCACCAGCAGGACAGGGCAAGGACAGCCCCAGCATTTT.

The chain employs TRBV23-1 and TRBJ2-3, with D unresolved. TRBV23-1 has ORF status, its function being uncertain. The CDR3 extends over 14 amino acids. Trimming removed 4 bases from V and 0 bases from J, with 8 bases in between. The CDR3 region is CASSLLSSTDTQYF. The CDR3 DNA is TGCGCCAGCAGTCTCCTTTCTAGCACAGATACGCAGTATTTT.

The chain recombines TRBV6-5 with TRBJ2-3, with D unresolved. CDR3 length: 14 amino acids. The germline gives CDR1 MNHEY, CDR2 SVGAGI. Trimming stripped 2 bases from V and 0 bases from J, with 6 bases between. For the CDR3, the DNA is TGTGCCAGCAGTTACCAACTTAGCACAGATACGCAGTATTTT. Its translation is CASSYQLSTDTQYF.